The 24 T cell receptor beta chains listed next were all sequenced from one sample in a study of immune evolution from preneoplasia to lung adenocarcinoma. Repertoires were generated with immunoSEQ multiplex PCR, while TCRdb's copy carries only in-frame clones and drops some. The sample has 7,500 to 10,000 clones, about three quarters seen once; the top ten hold around 4.9%. Specimen: FFPE minimally invasive lung adenocarcinoma tissue. All receptors come from a person aged 70 to 79 with lung adenocarcinoma. Some clones in this sample may be carry-over from other donors' samples.

The gene calls are TRBV5-5 and TRBJ1-6; TRBD1 matches 7 bases. V lost 5 bases to trimming and J lost 6 bases; unmatched junction nucleotides: 5. Per the germline V gene, CDR1 is SGHKS and CDR2 is YYEKEE (reference sequence). The CDR3 runs 14 residues. The CDR3 region has the DNA TGTGCCAGCAGAACCCAGGGGGGTAATTCACCCCTCCACTTT. Residues: CASRTQGGNSPLHF.

J is TRBJ2-7 and V is TRBV15; D not resolved. V lost 1 base to trimming and J lost 0 bases, with 10 bases between them. The CDR3 runs to 15 residues. Per the germline V gene, CDR1 is LNHNV and CDR2 is YYDKDF (reference sequence). CDR3 nucleotides: TGTGCCACCAGCAGAGGAACTCCGAGCTCCTACGAGCAGTACTTC. This encodes CATSRGTPSSYEQYF.

The V and J genes are TRBV5-6 and TRBJ1-5; no firm D call. This CDR3 has 15 amino acids. The germline V gene encodes CDR1 SGHDT and CDR2 YYEEEE. Trimming cost V 0 bases and J 1 base, with 8 bases left between them. CDR3 sequence (DNA): TGTGCCAGCAGCTTGGGCTCCATCAGCAATCAGCCCCAGCATTTT. It encodes CASSLGSISNQPQHF.

V gene TRBV27 combines with J gene TRBJ2-7; TRBD1 matches 7 bases. The CDR3 loop spans 13 amino acids. Per germline, CDR1 MNHEY and CDR2 SMNVEV (reference sequence). The junction had 8 bases not matched to a gene; V was cut back by 5 bases and J by 7 bases. The CDR3 DNA reads as TGTGCCAGCAGTCCACACGACAGGGATGAGCAGTACTTC. This codes for CASSPHDRDEQYF.

This clone was seen a handful of times. J is TRBJ1-4 and V is TRBV7-2; no clear D gene. V gave up 2 bases and J gave up 5 bases, with 12 bases separating them. CDR1 and CDR2 (germline): SGHTA, FQGNSA. CDR3 length: 15 residues. The CDR3: CASSLSQATNEKLFF. The CDR3 nucleotides read TGTGCCAGCAGCTTAAGTCAGGCTACCAATGAAAAACTGTTTTTT.

With regard to this clone: Sequence at one end of the junction differs from germline and may be a read error. The CDR3 DNA reads TGTGCCAGCAGTTCGGGGTACAATAAGCAGTTCTTC. Its protein product is CASSSGYNKQFF. This rearrangement joins TRBV7-9 to TRBJ2-1; D perhaps matches TRBD2 (5 bases). Germline V gives CDR1 SEHNR, CDR2 FQNEAQ (reference sequence). This CDR3 is 12 amino acids long.

To note about this clone: Sequence at one end of the junction differs from germline and may be a read error. The genes are TRBV28 and TRBJ2-5; 7 nucleotides align to TRBD1. The germline gives CDR1 MDHEN, CDR2 SYDVKM. This CDR3 is 13 amino acids long. CDR3 coding DNA: TGTGCCAGCAGCTCAGGGGGTAAAGAGACCCAGCACTTC. It specifies CASSSGGKETQHF.

J is TRBJ1-2 and V is TRBV11-2; D might be TRBD1 (5 bases). V gave up 5 bases and J gave up 7 bases, with 11 bases separating them. The CDR3 is 12 residues long. The V gene's germline CDR1 is SGHAT and CDR2 FQNNGV. CDR3 amino acids: CASSQTVGGYTF. The CDR3 region has the DNA TGTGCCAGCAGCCAGACAGTAGGTGGCTACACCTTC.

This chain connects TRBV18 to TRBJ1-2, with D unclear. This CDR3 contains 15 residues. CDR1 and CDR2 from the germline V gene are KGHSH and LQKENI. V was cut by 2 bases and J by 0 bases, with 10 bases left in between. The CDR3 loop reads CASSPGAVTNYGYTF. The CDR3 DNA sequence: TGTGCCAGCTCACCAGGAGCAGTCACTAACTATGGCTACACCTTC.

The V call is TRBV9, the J call TRBJ2-3; D tentatively reads TRBD1 or TRBD2 (5 bases each). Germline CDR1 is SGDLS and CDR2 is YYNGEE. Trimming pared 4 bases from V and 0 bases from J, leaving 12 bases between. The length of the CDR3 is 15 residues. The CDR3 sequence: CASSYGTASTDTQYF. CDR3 coding DNA: TGTGCCAGCAGCTATGGGACCGCTAGCACAGATACGCAGTATTTT.

This chain connects TRBV18 to TRBJ2-5, with 14 bases identical to TRBD2. The ends lost 0 bases at V and 4 bases at J; junction bases unmatched: 4. The CDR3 has 17 residues. Germline V gene lookup returns CDR1 KGHSH and CDR2 LQKENI. The CDR3: CASSPPGLAGGGETQYF. CDR3 coding DNA: TGTGCCAGCTCACCACCTGGACTAGCGGGGGGAGGAGAGACCCAGTACTTC. The full variable domain, its missing parts supplied by reference TRBV18 and TRBJ2-5, is NAGVMQNPRHLVRRRGQEARLRCSPMKGHSHVYWYRQLPEEGLKFMVYLQKENIIDESGMPKERFSAEFPKEGPSILRIQQVVRGDSAAYFCASSPPGLAGGGETQYFGPGTRLLVL.

The CDR3 DNA reads as TGTGCCAGTAGTGGCAGGGGAGGCTACGAGCAGTACTTC. Its translation is CASSGRGGYEQYF. The rearrangement uses TRBV19 and TRBJ2-7; TRBD1 or TRBD2 may be the D gene (6 bases each). The ends were cut back, 5 bases at V and 3 bases at J, with 11 bases in the middle. Germline CDR1 reads LNHDA; CDR2 reads SQIVND (reference sequence). This CDR3 contains 13 residues.

The chain combines TRBV7-3 with TRBJ2-2, with D perhaps TRBD2 (6 bases). V was trimmed by 6 bases and J by 7 bases, leaving 18 bases between them. The CDR3 is made up of 15 amino acids. Germline CDR1 SGHTA, CDR2 FQGTGA. CDR3 nucleotides: TGTGCCAGCAGTCGGGACTTATTTCAGGTCGGGGAGCTGTTTTTT. Translated: CASSRDLFQVGELFF.

The chain's CDR3 is CASSVTWNTEAFF. The CDR3 region has the DNA TGTGCCAGCAGCGTCACTTGGAACACTGAAGCTTTCTTT. This chain links TRBV9 with TRBJ1-1; no definite D call. The germline gives CDR1 SGDLS, CDR2 YYNGEE. V was trimmed by 2 bases and J by 1 base, leaving 6 bases between them. The CDR3 is made up of 13 amino acids.

V gene TRBV7-2 combines with J gene TRBJ1-6, with a weak D call TRBD1 (6 bases). Germline V gene sequence: CDR1 SGHTA, CDR2 FQGNSA. CDR3 size: 16 residues. V lost 5 bases and J lost 7, with 18 bases in between. The CDR3 here is CASSLVQGIGNSPLHF. The CDR3 region has the DNA TGTGCCAGCAGCCTGGTCCAGGGGATAGGGAATTCACCCCTCCACTTT.

The chain joins TRBV5-1 to TRBJ2-2; 12 bases align to TRBD2. In germline, CDR1 is SGHRS, CDR2 YFSETQ. Trimming removed 4 bases from V and 7 bases from J; junction bases left unmatched: 17. The CDR3 covers 19 residues. The CDR3 reads CASSTRLAGELKRNGELFF. The CDR3 DNA reads as TGCGCCAGCAGCACAAGACTAGCGGGGGAACTTAAGAGGAACGGGGAGCTGTTTTTT. The whole variable domain, filled in from reference TRBV5-1 and TRBJ2-2, reads KAGVTQTPRYLIKTRGQQVTLSCSPISGHRSVSWYQQTPGQGLQFLFEYFSETQRNKGNFPGRFSGRQFSNSRSEMNVSTLELGDSALYLCASSTRLAGELKRNGELFFGEGSRLTVL.

J is TRBJ2-3 and V is TRBV19; D not resolved. Germline CDR1 and CDR2: LNHDA and SQIVND (reference sequence). Trimming removed 5 bases from V and 6 bases from J, with 12 bases in between. The CDR3 is 13 amino acids. The CDR3 nucleotides are TGTGCCAGTAGTGCGCCCGCCACCGATACGCAGTATTTT. Its translation is CASSAPATDTQYF.

The V gene is TRBV9, the J gene TRBJ1-2; 7 bases match TRBD1. Germline values: CDR1 SGDLS, CDR2 YYNGEE. The V and J ends lost 0 bases and 5 bases, in that order; junction bases with no gene match: 4. The CDR3 length is 14 residues. The CDR3 DNA is TGTGCCAGCAGCGTAGGGACAGGTCCGTATGGCTACACCTTC. Translating gives CASSVGTGPYGYTF.

The V and J genes are TRBV27 and TRBJ1-6, with D possibly matching TRBD1 (6 bases). The germline CDR1 and CDR2 sequences are MNHEY and SMNVEV (reference sequence). V was cut by 5 bases and J by 4 bases, with 15 bases left in between. The CDR3 runs 16 residues. The CDR3 reads CASSSRTVVYNSPLHF. The CDR3 nucleotides read TGTGCCAGCAGTAGCCGGACAGTTGTTTATAATTCACCCCTCCACTTT.

This sequence joins TRBV6-5 and TRBJ1-1; D is uncertain. V was shortened by 7 bases and J by 7 bases, with 19 bases between the two germline ends. The CDR3 length is 14 residues. CDR1 and CDR2 from the germline V gene are MNHEY and SVGAGI. The CDR3 bases are TGTGCCAGCAAAAGGTCGGCTTCAAAGAGTGAAGCTTTCTTT. Translating gives CASKRSASKSEAFF.

The V gene is TRBV6-6, the J gene TRBJ2-7; perhaps D is TRBD1 or TRBD2 (5 bases each). Germline V gene data show CDR1 as MNHNY and CDR2 as SVGAGI (reference sequence). This CDR3 has 13 amino acids. V lost 2 bases and J lost 10, with 15 bases in between. Here the CDR3 DNA reads TGTGCCAGCAGTTACGGCACGGATGGGGGTCAGTACTTC. The encoded protein is CASSYGTDGGQYF.

V gene TRBV5-1 combines with J gene TRBJ2-5; 9 positions match TRBD2. This CDR3 is 15 amino acids long. Germline trimming cut 5 bases from V and 0 bases from J; bases unmatched to any gene: 5. Germline CDR1 SGHRS, CDR2 YFSETQ. CDR3 amino acids: CASRTSGGYQETQYF. CDR3 sequence (DNA): TGCGCCAGCAGGACTAGCGGTGGGTACCAAGAGACCCAGTACTTC.

This sequence joins TRBV6-1 and TRBJ1-2; possibly TRBD1 for D (5 bases). Germline loops: CDR1 MNHNS, CDR2 SASEGT. V lost 7 bases to trimming and J lost 4 bases, with 19 bases between them. The CDR3 loop spans 15 amino acids. CDR3 residues: CASTITTTGGYGYTF. DNA of the CDR3: TGTGCCAGCACAATAACGACAACAGGTGGCTATGGCTACACCTTC.

The V call is TRBV9, the J call TRBJ2-7, with 10 nucleotides matching TRBD2. V dropped 4 bases and J dropped 2; count of bases not matched to a gene: 6. The CDR3 spans 15 residues. The V gene's germline CDR1 is SGDLS and CDR2 YYNGEE. The CDR3 is CASSPGLADTYEQYF. The CDR3, as DNA: TGTGCCAGCAGCCCTGGACTAGCGGATACCTACGAGCAGTACTTC.